The 14 T cell receptor beta chains below were found in one sample sequenced in a study of blood T cells in healthy people across ages. A sample-barcoded 5' primer and a J-beta primer mix were used in a second PCR of roughly 7 to 11 cycles. TCRdb reprocessed the 5' RACE reads via MiXCR and lists one record per CDR3 protein. The sample lists 1 million or so distinct CDR3 sequences, 40% to 55% seen once, with 18% in the top ten. The sample taken for sequencing was blood. All receptors come from a woman between 55 and 75 years old in good health.

Here the CDR3 DNA reads TGTGCCAGCAGCTTGACGGTGTGGGCAAAGGGTGAAAAACTGTTTTTT. Its translation is CASSLTVWAKGEKLFF. The rearrangement joins TRBV7-8 to TRBJ1-4; D is undetermined. The CDR3 contains 16 residues. Trimming cost V 3 bases and J 7 bases, with 18 bases left between them. Germline-derived CDR1 and CDR2 are SGHVS and FQNEAQ.

There are a few counts of this clonotype. The chain couples TRBV20-1 to TRBJ2-3; D ambiguous. Between the trimmed V and J ends, which lost 3 bases and 5 bases, there was a span of 9 bases. The germline CDR1 and CDR2 sequences are DFQATT and SNEGSKA (reference sequence). This CDR3 contains 12 residues. CDR3 protein: CSASPAGDTQYF. In nucleotides, the CDR3 is TGCAGTGCTAGTCCCGCCGGAGATACGCAGTATTTT.

The CDR3 region is CASNLQGRYEQYF. CDR3 bases: TGTGCCAGCAATCTTCAGGGGCGCTACGAGCAGTACTTC. V is TRBV12-3 or TRBV12-4 and J is TRBJ2-7; D is possibly TRBD1 (6 bases). Trimming cost V 7 bases and J 3 bases, with 13 bases left between them. CDR3 size: 13 residues.

The rearrangement joins TRBV20-1 to TRBJ2-3; TRBD1 or TRBD2 may be the D gene (11 bases each). The ends were cut back, 5 bases at V and 5 bases at J, with 35 bases in the middle. Germline V gene lookup returns CDR1 DFQATT and CDR2 SNEGSKA (reference sequence). CDR3 length: 20 amino acids. CDR3 nucleotides: TGCAGTGCTCCGGGACAGGGGGACCATAGCGGGAGGGCTGGCATAGATACGCAGTATTTT. It codes for CSAPGQGDHSGRAGIDTQYF.

The chain has TRBV4-2 and TRBJ2-3, with D tentatively TRBD2 (6 bases). Germline CDR1 and CDR2: LGHNA and YNFKEQ. The CDR3 sequence is 14 residues long. Trimming took off 4 bases at V and 6 bases at J, with 14 bases between the two ends. CDR3 nucleotide sequence: TGTGCCAGCAGCCCTCAGCAAGGAGGGGATACGCAGTATTTT. This gives the protein CASSPQQGGDTQYF.

Turning to this clonotype: An end of the junction differs from the germline gene, which may be a read error. The V call is TRBV18, the J call TRBJ2-5; 12 bases align to TRBD1. CDR1 is KGHSH, CDR2 LQKENI, per germline. This CDR3 is built from 18 residues. The DNA for the CDR3 is TGTACCAGCTCACCACCGAAAGGGACAGGGGGCAGGAGAGAGACCCAGTACTTC. This codes for CTSSPPKGTGGRRETQYF.

This clonotype was found a few times. The chain joins TRBV20-1 to TRBJ2-7; TRBD2 matches 7 bases. Per germline, CDR1 DFQATT and CDR2 SNEGSKA (reference sequence). The CDR3 totals 14 residues. V lost 6 bases and J lost 4; bases outside the gene matches: 12. CDR3 sequence: CSAPTPRGEYEQYF. For the CDR3, the DNA is TGCAGTGCGCCCACCCCCCGGGGGGAATACGAGCAGTACTTC.

V is TRBV6-6 and J is TRBJ1-3; D is perhaps TRBD1 (5 bases). The germline V gene encodes CDR1 MNHNY and CDR2 SVGAGI (reference sequence). The CDR3 is made up of 14 amino acids. Between the trimmed V and J ends, which lost 6 bases and 4 bases, there was a span of 13 bases. The CDR3 coding sequence is TGTGCCAGCAGCAACGGGGGATACGGAAACACCATATATTTT. It translates to CASSNGGYGNTIYF.

The chain uses TRBV6-6 and TRBJ2-7, with TRBD2 matching over 9 bases. Germline CDR1 reads MNHNY; CDR2 reads SVGAGI (reference sequence). V lost 5 bases and J lost 7; bases outside the gene matches: 12. This CDR3 has 15 amino acids. CDR3 coding DNA: TGTGCCAGCAGTCCCATAGCGGGGGCTACGGGGGAGCAGTACTTC. This codes for CASSPIAGATGEQYF.

About this clonotype itself: A much larger clonotype is one base distant, so this may be a read error. The rearrangement links TRBV7-9 to TRBJ2-5; no definite D call. CDR3 size: 14 residues. V was trimmed by 1 base and J by 0 bases, leaving 6 bases between them. Looked up from germline, CDR1 is SEHNR and CDR2 is FQNEAQ (reference sequence). For the CDR3, the DNA is TGTGCCAGCAGCTTAGTACAGTACCAAGAGACCCAGTACTTC. It specifies CASSLVQYQETQYF. The variable domain in full, completed from reference TRBV7-9 and TRBJ2-5, reads DTGVSQNPRHKITKRGQNVTFRCDPISEHNRLYWYRQTLGQGPEFLTYFQNEAQLEKSRLLSDRFSAERPKGSFSTLEIQRTEQGDSAMYLCASSLVQYQETQYFGPGTRLLVL.

This clonotype has a handful of counts. V is TRBV5-1 and J is TRBJ2-7, with D perhaps TRBD1 (9 bases). Trimming removed 0 bases from V and 3 bases from J, with 13 bases in between. Germline CDR1 SGHRS, CDR2 YFSETQ. This CDR3 contains 15 residues. The CDR3 DNA reads as TGCGCCAGCAGCTTGGTAGCGGGACAGGGCTACGAGCAGTACTTC. It translates to CASSLVAGQGYEQYF.

The chain employs TRBV9 and TRBJ2-5; 9 nucleotides match TRBD2. The CDR3 has 16 amino acids. Looked up from germline, CDR1 is SGDLS and CDR2 is YYNGEE. With V trimmed by 3 bases and J by 4 bases, 10 bases remained unmatched. CDR3: CASSAIAGVHGETQYF. DNA for the CDR3: TGTGCCAGCAGCGCCATAGCGGGAGTACACGGAGAGACCCAGTACTTC. Full variable domain (rest looked up from reference TRBV9 and TRBJ2-5): DSGVTQTPKHLITATGQRVTLRCSPRSGDLSVYWYQQSLDQGLQFLIQYYNGEERAKGNILERFSAQQFPDLHSELNLSSLELGDSALYFCASSAIAGVHGETQYFGPGTRLLVL.

This clonotype came up once. The chain is built from TRBV19 and TRBJ2-3, with TRBD2 matching 9 bases. Germline CDR1 and CDR2: LNHDA and SQIVND (reference sequence). The CDR3 has 17 amino acids. V lost 6 bases and J lost 2; bases outside the gene matches: 12. The CDR3 region is CASRRSGTSRLTDTQYF. The CDR3 DNA is TGTGCCAGTAGAAGATCAGGGACTAGCAGGCTCACAGATACGCAGTATTTT. Drawing the rest from reference TRBV19 and TRBJ2-3, the complete variable domain is DGGITQSPKYLFRKEGQNVTLSCEQNLNHDAMYWYRQDPGQGLRLIYYSQIVNDFQKGDIAEGYSVSREKKESFPLTVTSAQKNPTAFYLCASRRSGTSRLTDTQYFGPGTRLTVL.

This clonotype was counted a few times. DNA for the CDR3: TGTGCCAGCAGCCCAGCCCATGGGGGCCCTAACCAAGAGACCCAGTACTTC. Protein sequence: CASSPAHGGPNQETQYF. The V gene is TRBV7-9, the J gene TRBJ2-5; TRBD1 is a possible D gene (6 bases). Per the germline V gene, CDR1 is SEHNR and CDR2 is FQNEAQ (reference sequence). The CDR3 has 17 amino acids. V was pared by 5 bases and J by 0 bases, with 19 bases between.